This TCR beta chain comes out of a study of cytotoxic CD8 clonotypes in ibrutinib-treated CLL. For the study at large: Among patients, around 25 responded partially and 2 completely; roughly 15 then stayed remitted and some twelve progressed after median 68 months.

Study-wide findings and caveats: Under therapy, public clonotypes either contracted or stayed stable, and they were uncommon.

The table came from immunoSEQ multiplex PCR; TCRdb's copy has only in-frame clones and leaves some out. The data show roughly 130,000 clones, about 80% seen once. V lost 1 base and J lost 4; bases outside the gene matches: 4. There are 15 residues in the CDR3. As concerns this clone: What it recognizes is unknown.

V gene TRBV23-1 combines with J gene TRBJ2-7; 10 bases are shared with TRBD1. TRBV23-1 is labeled an ORF, and its function is uncertain. Specimen: PBMCs, collected after 12 months of ibrutinib treatment. The TCR comes from a human donor with chronic lymphocytic leukemia. CDR3 sequence (DNA): TGCGCCAGCAGTCAATTAGGGACAGGGGTTTACGAGCAGTACTTC. This encodes CASSQLGTGVYEQYF.